This T cell receptor (beta chain) was identified during a study of control samples from healthy donors and cancer patients. Repertoires were generated with immunoSEQ multiplex PCR, while TCRdb's copy carries only in-frame clones and drops some. The table shows fewer than 200,000 clones, with 94% occurring only once. The CDR3 runs 16 residues. V trimming: 2 bases; J trimming: 3 bases; junction bases outside the gene matches: 7. CDR1 is SGHNT, CDR2 YYREEE, per germline (reference sequence). V usage is TRBV5-4 and J usage is TRBJ2-3, with 9 bases lining up with TRBD2. The source of this sequence is a man in his sixties with colorectal cancer. The source material was PBMCs. The CDR3 protein is CASSLRVAGDTDTQYF. CDR3 nucleotides: TGTGCCAGCAGCTTAAGGGTAGCGGGGGATACAGATACGCAGTATTTT.